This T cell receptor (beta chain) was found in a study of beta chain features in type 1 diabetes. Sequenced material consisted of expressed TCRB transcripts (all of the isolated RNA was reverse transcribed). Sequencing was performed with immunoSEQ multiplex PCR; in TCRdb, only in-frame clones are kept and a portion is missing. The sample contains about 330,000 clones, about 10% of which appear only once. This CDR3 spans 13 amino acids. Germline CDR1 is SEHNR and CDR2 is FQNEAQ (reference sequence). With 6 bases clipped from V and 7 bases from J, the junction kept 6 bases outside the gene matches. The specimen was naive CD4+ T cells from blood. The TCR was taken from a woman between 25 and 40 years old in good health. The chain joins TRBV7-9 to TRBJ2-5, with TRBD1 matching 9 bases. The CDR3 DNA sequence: TGTGCCAGCAGTTTCGAGGACAGGGGGACCCAGTACTTC. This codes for CASSFEDRGTQYF.